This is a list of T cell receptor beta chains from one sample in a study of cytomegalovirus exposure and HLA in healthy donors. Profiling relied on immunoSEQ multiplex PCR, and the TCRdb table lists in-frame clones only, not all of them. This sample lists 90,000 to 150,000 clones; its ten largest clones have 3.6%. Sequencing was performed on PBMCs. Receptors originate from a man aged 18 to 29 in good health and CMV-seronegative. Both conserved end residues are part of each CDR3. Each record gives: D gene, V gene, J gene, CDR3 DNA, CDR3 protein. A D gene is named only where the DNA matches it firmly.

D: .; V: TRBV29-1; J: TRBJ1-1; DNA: TGCAGCGTCGGGCGGGGGTCGAACACTGAAGCTTTCTTT; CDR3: CSVGRGSNTEAFF
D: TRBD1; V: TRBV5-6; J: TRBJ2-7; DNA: TGTGCCAGCAGCCCACTAGGGACAGGTTCTGGCGAGCAGTACTTC; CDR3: CASSPLGTGSGEQYF
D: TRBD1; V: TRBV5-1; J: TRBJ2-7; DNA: TGCGCCAGCAGCCAGTCAGGGGGCGACTACGAGCAGTACTTC; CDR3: CASSQSGGDYEQYF
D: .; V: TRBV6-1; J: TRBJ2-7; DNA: TGTGCCAGCAGTAAATATACCTACGAGCAGTACTTC; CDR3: CASSKYTYEQYF
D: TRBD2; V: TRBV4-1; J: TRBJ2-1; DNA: TGCGCCAGCAGCCAAGTTGAACTAGCGGGAGGCAATGAGCAGTTCTTC; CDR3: CASSQVELAGGNEQFF
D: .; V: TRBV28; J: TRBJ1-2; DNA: TGTGCCACAACTAACTTGGGTGGCTACACCTTC; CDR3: CATTNLGGYTF
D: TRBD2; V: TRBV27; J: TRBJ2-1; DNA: TGTGCCAGCAGTTTGGGGGGGGTCAGTGAGCAGTTCTTC; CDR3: CASSLGGVSEQFF
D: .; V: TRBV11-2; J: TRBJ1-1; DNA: TGTGCCAGCAGGTTGACCGACAGTTCATACACTGAAGCTTTCTTT; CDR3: CASRLTDSSYTEAFF
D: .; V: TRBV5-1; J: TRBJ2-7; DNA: TGCGCCAGCAACCGTGGCTTTTCCTACGAGCAGTACTTC; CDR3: CASNRGFSYEQYF
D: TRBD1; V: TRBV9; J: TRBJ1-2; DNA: TGTGCCAGCAGCTTTTCCGGGACAGCTAACTATGGCTACACCTTC; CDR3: CASSFSGTANYGYTF
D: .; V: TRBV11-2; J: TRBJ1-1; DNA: TGTGCCAGCAGCTTCACCAGGGAAGGAACTGAAGCTTTCTTT; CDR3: CASSFTREGTEAFF
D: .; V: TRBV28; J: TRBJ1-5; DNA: TGTGCCAGCAGTTTATTCAGAAATCAGCCCCAGCATTTT; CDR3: CASSLFRNQPQHF
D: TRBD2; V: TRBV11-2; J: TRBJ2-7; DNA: TGTGCCAGCACAACCCGGGGGGGCGTCTTCAGAACCTACGAGCAGTACTTC; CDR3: CASTTRGGVFRTYEQYF
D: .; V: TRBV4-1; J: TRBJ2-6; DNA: TGCGCCAGCAGCCAAGATCCAGGGGCCGGGGCCAACGTCCTGACTTTC; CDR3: CASSQDPGAGANVLTF
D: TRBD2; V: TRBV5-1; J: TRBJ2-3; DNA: TGCGCCAGCAGCTTCTTGGCGGGACTAGCGGACACAGATACGCAGTATTTT; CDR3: CASSFLAGLADTDTQYF
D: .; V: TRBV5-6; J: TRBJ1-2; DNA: TGTGCCAGCAGTCGGGACAACTTCTATGGCTACACCTTC; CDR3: CASSRDNFYGYTF
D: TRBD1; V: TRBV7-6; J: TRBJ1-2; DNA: TGTGCCAGCAGCTCCGGGACAGGTATTAGGGATGGCTACACCTTC; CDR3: CASSSGTGIRDGYTF
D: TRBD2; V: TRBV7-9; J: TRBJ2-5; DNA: TGTGCCAGCAGCTCTGTACTAGCGGGGTATCAAGAGACCCAGTACTTC; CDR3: CASSSVLAGYQETQYF
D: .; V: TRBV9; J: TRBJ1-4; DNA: TGTGCCAGCAGCCCGGGAAGCGTAAATGAAAAACTGTTTTTT; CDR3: CASSPGSVNEKLFF
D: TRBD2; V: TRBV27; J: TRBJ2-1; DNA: TGTGCCAGCAGCTATAGCGGGCTCTCCAATGAGCAGTTCTTC; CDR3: CASSYSGLSNEQFF
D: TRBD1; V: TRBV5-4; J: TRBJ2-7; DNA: TGTGCCAGCAGCGTTGGACAGGGGATTTCCTACGAGCAGTACTTC; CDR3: CASSVGQGISYEQYF
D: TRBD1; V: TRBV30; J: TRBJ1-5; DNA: TGTGCCTGGAGTGGGGACAGGGGCAATCAGCCCCAGCATTTT; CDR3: CAWSGDRGNQPQHF
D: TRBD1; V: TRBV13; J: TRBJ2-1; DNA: TGTGCCAGCAGTCCCAGAGGGACAGGGGGTCCTGAGCAGTTCTTC; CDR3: CASSPRGTGGPEQFF